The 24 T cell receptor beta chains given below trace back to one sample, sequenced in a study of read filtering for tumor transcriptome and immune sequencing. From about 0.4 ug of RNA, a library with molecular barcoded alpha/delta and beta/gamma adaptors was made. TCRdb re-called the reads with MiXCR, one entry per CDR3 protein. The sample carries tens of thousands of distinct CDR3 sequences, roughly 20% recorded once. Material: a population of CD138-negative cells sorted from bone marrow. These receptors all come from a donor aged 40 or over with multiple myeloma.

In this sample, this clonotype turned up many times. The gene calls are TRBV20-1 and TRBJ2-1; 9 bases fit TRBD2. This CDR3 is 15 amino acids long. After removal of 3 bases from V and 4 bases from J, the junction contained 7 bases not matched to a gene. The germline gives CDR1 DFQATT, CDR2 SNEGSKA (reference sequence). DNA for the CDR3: TGCAGTGCTAGTTCGTTAGCGGGGGTTTACAATGAGCAGTTCTTC. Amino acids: CSASSLAGVYNEQFF.

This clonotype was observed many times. The CDR3 nucleotides read TGTGCCTGGAAAAGGACGGTAAACACTGAAGCTTTCTTT. Protein product: CAWKRTVNTEAFF. This chain uses TRBV30 with TRBJ1-1; D is unresolved. V lost 4 bases and J lost 2, with 11 bases in between. The length of the CDR3 is 13 residues. Per the germline V gene, CDR1 is GTSNPN and CDR2 is SVGIG (reference sequence). Using reference TRBV30 and TRBJ1-1 for the parts outside the CDR3, the full variable domain is SQTIHQWPATLVQPVGSPLSLECTVEGTSNPNLYWYRQAAGRGLQLLFYSVGIGQISSEVPQNLSASRPQDRQFILSSKKLLLSDSGFYLCAWKRTVNTEAFFGQGTRLTVV.

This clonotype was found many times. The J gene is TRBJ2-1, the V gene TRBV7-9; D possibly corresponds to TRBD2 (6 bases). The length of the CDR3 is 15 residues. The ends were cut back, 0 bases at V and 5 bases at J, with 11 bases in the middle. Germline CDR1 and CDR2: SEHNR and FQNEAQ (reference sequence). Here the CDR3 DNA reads TGTGCCAGCAGCTTAGCGGAGACTAGAAACAATGAGCAGTTCTTC. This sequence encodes CASSLAETRNNEQFF.

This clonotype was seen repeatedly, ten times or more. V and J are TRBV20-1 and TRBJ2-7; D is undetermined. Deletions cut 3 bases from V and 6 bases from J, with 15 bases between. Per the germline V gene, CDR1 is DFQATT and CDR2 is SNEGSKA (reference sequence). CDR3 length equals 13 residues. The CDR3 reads CSARDGLIVEQYF. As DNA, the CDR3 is TGCAGTGCTAGGGACGGTTTAATTGTCGAGCAGTACTTC.

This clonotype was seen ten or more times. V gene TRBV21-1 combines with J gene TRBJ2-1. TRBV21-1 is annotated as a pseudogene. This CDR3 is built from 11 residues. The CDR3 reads CASRRLNEQFF. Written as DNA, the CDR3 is TGTGCCAGCCGCAGATTGAATGAGCAGTTCTTC.

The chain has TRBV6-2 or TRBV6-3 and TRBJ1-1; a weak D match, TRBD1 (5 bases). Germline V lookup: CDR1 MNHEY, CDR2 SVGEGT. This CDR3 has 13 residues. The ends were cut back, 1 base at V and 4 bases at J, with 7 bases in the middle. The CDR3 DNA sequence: TGTGCCAGCAGTTACTTGGGGGGCACTGAAGCTTTCTTT. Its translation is CASSYLGGTEAFF.

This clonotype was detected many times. In nucleotides, the CDR3 is TGTGCCAGCAGTCAGGACAGGGGGTCCTACAATGAGCAGTTCTTC. Amino acids: CASSQDRGSYNEQFF. This chain connects TRBV5-4 to TRBJ2-1, with TRBD1 matching 10 bases. Trimming cost V 5 bases and J 1 base; bases outside gene matches: 3. CDR3 length equals 15 residues. Germline V gene data show CDR1 as SGHNT and CDR2 as YYREEE (reference sequence).

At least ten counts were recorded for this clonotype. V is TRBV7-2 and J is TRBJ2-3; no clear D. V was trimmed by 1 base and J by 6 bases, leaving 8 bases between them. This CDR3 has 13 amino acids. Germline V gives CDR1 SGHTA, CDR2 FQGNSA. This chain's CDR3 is CASSLVTVDTQYF. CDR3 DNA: TGTGCCAGCAGCTTAGTGACGGTGGATACGCAGTATTTT.

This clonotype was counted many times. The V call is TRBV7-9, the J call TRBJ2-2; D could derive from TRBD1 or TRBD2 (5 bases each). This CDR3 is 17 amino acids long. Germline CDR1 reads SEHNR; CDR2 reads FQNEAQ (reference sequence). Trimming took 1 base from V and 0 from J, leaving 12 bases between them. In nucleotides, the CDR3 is TGTGCCAGCAGCTTAGGGGGGTACGGGACGAACACCGGGGAGCTGTTTTTT. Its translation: CASSLGGYGTNTGELFF.

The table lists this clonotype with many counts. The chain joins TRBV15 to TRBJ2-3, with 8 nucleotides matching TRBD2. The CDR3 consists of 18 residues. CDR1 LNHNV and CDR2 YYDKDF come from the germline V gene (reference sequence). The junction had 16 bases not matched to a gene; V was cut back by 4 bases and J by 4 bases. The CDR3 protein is CATSTVGTSGRGPDTQYF. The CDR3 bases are TGTGCCACCAGCACCGTTGGGACCAGCGGGAGAGGCCCAGATACGCAGTATTTT.

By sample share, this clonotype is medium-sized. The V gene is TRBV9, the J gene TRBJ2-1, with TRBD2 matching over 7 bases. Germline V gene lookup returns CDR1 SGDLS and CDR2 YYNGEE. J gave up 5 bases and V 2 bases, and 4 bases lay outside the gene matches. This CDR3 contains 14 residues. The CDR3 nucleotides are TGTGCCAGCAGCGTTGGGCGGGAGAACAATGAGCAGTTCTTC. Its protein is CASSVGRENNEQFF.

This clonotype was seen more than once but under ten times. The CDR3 bases are TGTGCCTGGAGTGTATCCGGGGGTGCAACAGATACGCAGTATTTT. It codes for CAWSVSGGATDTQYF. The V call is TRBV30, the J call TRBJ2-3; a weak D match, TRBD2 (6 bases). The CDR3 has 15 amino acids. The V gene's germline CDR1 is GTSNPN and CDR2 SVGIG (reference sequence). V lost 0 bases and J 3 bases, leaving 13 bases between the germline ends.

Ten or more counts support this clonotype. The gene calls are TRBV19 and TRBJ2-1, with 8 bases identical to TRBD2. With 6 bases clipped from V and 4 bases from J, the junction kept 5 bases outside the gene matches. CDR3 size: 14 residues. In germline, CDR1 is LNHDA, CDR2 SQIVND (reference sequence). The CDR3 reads CASSAGGSYNEQFF. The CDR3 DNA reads TGTGCCAGTAGCGCGGGAGGCTCGTACAATGAGCAGTTCTTC.

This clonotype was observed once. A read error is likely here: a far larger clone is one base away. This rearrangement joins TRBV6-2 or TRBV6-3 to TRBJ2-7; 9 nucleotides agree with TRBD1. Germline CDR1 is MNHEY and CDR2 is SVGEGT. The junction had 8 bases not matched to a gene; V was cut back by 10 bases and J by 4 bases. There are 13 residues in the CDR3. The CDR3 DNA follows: TGTGCCACCACCGGGACAGGGTTTTACGAGCAGTACTTC. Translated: CATTGTGFYEQYF.

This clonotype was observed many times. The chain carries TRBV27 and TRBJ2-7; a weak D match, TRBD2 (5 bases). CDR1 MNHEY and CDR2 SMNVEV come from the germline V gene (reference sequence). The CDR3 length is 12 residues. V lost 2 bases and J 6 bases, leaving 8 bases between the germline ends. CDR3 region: CASSLSGREQYF. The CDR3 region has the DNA TGTGCCAGCAGTTTAAGCGGCCGCGAGCAGTACTTC.

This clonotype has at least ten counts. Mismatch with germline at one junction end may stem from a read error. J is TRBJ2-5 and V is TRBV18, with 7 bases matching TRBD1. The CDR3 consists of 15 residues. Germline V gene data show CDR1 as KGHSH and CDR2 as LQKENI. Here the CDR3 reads CAISPPTGVGETQYF. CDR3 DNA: TGTGCCATCTCACCACCCACAGGGGTTGGGGAGACCCAGTACTTC.

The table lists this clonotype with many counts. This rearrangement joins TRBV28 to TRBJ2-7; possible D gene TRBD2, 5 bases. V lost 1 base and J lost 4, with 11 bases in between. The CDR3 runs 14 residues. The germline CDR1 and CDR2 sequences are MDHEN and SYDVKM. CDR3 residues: CASSLLGRGYEQYF. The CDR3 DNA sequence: TGTGCCAGCAGTTTATTAGGGAGAGGGTACGAGCAGTACTTC.

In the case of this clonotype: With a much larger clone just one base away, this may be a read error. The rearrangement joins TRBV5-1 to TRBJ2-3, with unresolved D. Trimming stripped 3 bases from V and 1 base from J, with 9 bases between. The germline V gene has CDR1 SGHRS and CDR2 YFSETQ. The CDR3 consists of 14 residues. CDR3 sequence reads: CASSSVRGTDTQYF. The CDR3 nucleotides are TGCGCCAGCAGCTCGGTGCGAGGCACAGATACGCAGTATTTT.

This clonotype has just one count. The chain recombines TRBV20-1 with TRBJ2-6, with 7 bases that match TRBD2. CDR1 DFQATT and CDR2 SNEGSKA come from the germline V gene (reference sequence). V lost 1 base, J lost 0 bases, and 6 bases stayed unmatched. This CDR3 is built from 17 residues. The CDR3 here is CSARGRGEGSGANVLTF. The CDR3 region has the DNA TGCAGTGCTAGAGGCCGGGGGGAGGGCTCTGGGGCCAACGTCCTGACTTTC.

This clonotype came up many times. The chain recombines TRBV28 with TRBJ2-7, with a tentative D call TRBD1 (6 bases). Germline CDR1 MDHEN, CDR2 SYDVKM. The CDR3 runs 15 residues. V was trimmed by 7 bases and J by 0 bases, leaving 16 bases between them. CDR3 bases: TGTGCCAGCACCAAAGGGACATACTCCTCCTACGAGCAGTACTTC. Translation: CASTKGTYSSYEQYF.

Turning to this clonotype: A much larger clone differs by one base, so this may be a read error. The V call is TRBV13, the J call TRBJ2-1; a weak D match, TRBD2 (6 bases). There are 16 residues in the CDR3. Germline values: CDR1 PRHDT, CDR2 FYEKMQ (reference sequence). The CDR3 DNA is TGTGTCAGCAGCCCATCCGGGACTGAGACACACAATGAGCAGTTCTTC. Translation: CVSSPSGTETHNEQFF.

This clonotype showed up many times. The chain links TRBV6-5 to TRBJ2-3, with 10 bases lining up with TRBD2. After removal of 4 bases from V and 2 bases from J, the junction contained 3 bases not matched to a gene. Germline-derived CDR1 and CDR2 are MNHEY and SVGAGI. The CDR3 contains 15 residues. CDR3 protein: CASSFGTSDTDTQYF. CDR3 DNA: TGTGCCAGCAGTTTCGGGACTAGCGACACAGATACGCAGTATTTT.

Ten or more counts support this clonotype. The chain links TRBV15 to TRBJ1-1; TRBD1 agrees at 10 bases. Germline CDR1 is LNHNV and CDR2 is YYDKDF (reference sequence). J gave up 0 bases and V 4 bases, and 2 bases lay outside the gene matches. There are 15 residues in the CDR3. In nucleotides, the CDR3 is TGTGCCACCAGCACGGACAGGGGGGTGAACACTGAAGCTTTCTTT. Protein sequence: CATSTDRGVNTEAFF.

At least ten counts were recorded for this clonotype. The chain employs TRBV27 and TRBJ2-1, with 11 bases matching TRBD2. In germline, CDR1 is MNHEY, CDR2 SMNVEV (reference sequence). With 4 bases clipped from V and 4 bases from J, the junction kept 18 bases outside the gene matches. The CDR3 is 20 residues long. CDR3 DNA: TGTGCCAGCAGTTACCTGACAGGGTCACTAGCGGGAGCCCCGTACAATGAGCAGTTCTTC. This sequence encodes CASSYLTGSLAGAPYNEQFF.